This T cell receptor (beta chain) appears in the sequencing data of a study of control samples from healthy donors and cancer patients (dated by TCRdb to about 2020). V gives up 5 bases and J gives up 0 bases, and the segment between their germline ends measures 21 bases. Looking up the germline V gene (reference sequence) yields CDR1 MNHEY and CDR2 SMNVEV. There are 18 amino acids in the CDR3, from cysteine to phenylalanine inclusive. Of the read, only the CDR3 DNA is kept; its 54 bases are in frame from base 1. Library prep was done by the immunoSEQ multiplex PCR assay. Not all clones reach the TCRdb copy of this immuneACCESS table, which keeps in-frame sequences only. Checked studies attribute under half of the gap to unresolved V genes and leave the rest unexplained. The sample data list some 150,000 clones, and around 94% of these were observed just once. The ten largest make up approximately 14% of the sample.

In this sample, this clone turned up once. The antigen it recognizes is unknown. The record has no base qualities; no much larger clone is one base away. The material sequenced was PBMCs. The rearranged segments are TRBV27 and TRBJ2-3, with the D gene not confidently named. The TCR originated in a man between 60 and 70 years old with colorectal cancer. The CDR3 reads CASSKKTPDLGSTDTQYF. The DNA sequence follows: TGTGCCAGCAGTAAAAAAACTCCGGACCTAGGGAGCACAGATACGCAGTATTTT.